This entry features one T cell receptor (beta chain) sequence. These data come from a study of tumour-infiltrating T cells in Burkitt lymphoma. The overall study: Overall and progression-free survival were predicted by productive clonality.

The V gene's germline CDR1 is ENHRY and CDR2 SYGVKD. The CDR3 has 11 residues. Trimming took 8 bases from V and 2 from J, leaving 6 bases between them. Assay used: immunoSEQ multiplex PCR; TCRdb lists only in-frame clones, some missing. The table lists a few thousand clones, around 23% of them singletons, with approximately 26% in the top ten. The clonotype comes from a human donor with diffuse large B-cell lymphoma. The rearrangement uses TRBV10-3 and TRBJ2-5, with D perhaps given as TRBD1 or TRBD2 (5 bases each). Sequenced input: tumor tissue. The CDR3 protein is CAIGTQETQYF. In DNA, the CDR3 is TGTGCCATCGGGACGCAAGAGACCCAGTACTTC.